This TCR beta chain was profiled in a study of blood T cells in healthy people across ages. Study-wide findings and caveats: Bulk PBMC profiling left naive and antigen-experienced comparisons inconclusive. Samples with more naive T cells showed higher observed beta diversity.

Ten milliliters of peripheral blood were drawn from each donor into EDTA-treated tubes. J lost 5 bases, V lost 7 bases, and 7 bases had no gene match. The CDR3 length is 14 residues. About this clonotype itself: Its specificity is unknown.

With a J-beta primer mix and a sample-barcoded 5' primer, a second PCR ran roughly 6 to 12 cycles. Each cDNA molecule, via a template-switch adaptor with 12 random nucleotides, was tagged. TCRdb re-derived calls from the 5' RACE reads in MiXCR, one entry per CDR3 protein. The top ten hold under 60% of the sample, which has around 400,000 distinct CDR3 sequences, more than 45% seen once. This TCR was recovered from a man between 60 and 75 years old in good health. The rearrangement uses TRBV12-3 or TRBV12-4 and TRBJ2-5, with TRBD1 matching over 10 bases. The sample taken for sequencing was blood. In nucleotides, the CDR3 is TGTGCCAGCACGGACCCGGGACAGGGGGAGACCCAGTACTTC. Encoded protein: CASTDPGQGETQYF.